The clone carrying this T cell receptor delta chain was counted between two and nine times. The identical CDR3 is also encoded by other nucleotide sequences in the sample. TCRdb reanalysed the reads with CATT. The profile covers thousands of delta-chain clones, with less than 5% appearing a single time and approximately 11% taken by the ten largest. Germline CDR1 GEAIGNYY, CDR2 EKD. The CDR3 is 15 residues long. V dropped 0 bases and J dropped 0 bases, with 7 bases sitting between them. The data belong to a study of gamma-delta chains in newborns, infants, children. Overall study: Microbial exposure reportedly drives polyclonal innate γδ T cell expansion after birth.

Input material: blood. The rearrangement joins TRDV2 to TRDJ2, with D perhaps TRDD3 (6 bases). The TCR originated in a child who was a newborn, infant or young child, either healthy, febrile or measles-vaccinated (not recorded which). This CDR3 is CACDTWGSLTAQLFF. The CDR3 coding sequence is TGTGCCTGTGACACCTGGGGATCTTTGACAGCACAACTCTTCTTT.